The T cell receptor (beta chain) described here comes from a study of blood T cell repertoires in COVID-19. Study-wide background: T cells, B-cell-depleted T cells, or PBMCs supplied cDNA or gDNA.

The V and J ends lost 3 bases and 8 bases respectively, with 16 bases between them. The CDR3 runs to 14 residues. The V gene's germline CDR1 is WNHNN and CDR2 SYGVQD (reference sequence). Only in-frame clones appear in the TCRdb table, and some are missing; sequencing was by immunoSEQ multiplex PCR. The sample shows roughly 410,000 clones, more than 75% of them seen only once. Enrolment of Seattle patients took place during active infection, and they were followed longitudinally. The chain links TRBV10-1 to TRBJ1-1, with D possibly matching TRBD1 (5 bases). The sample was peripheral blood. The source of this sequence is a woman aged 60-75 years with COVID-19, enrolled during active disease. CDR3 loop: CASSDQGPYKEAFF. The CDR3, as DNA: TGCGCCAGCAGTGATCAGGGCCCCTACAAAGAAGCTTTCTTT.